This T cell receptor beta chain was profiled in a study of cytomegalovirus exposure and HLA in healthy donors. Points from the study as a whole: In a later analysis, several top co-occurrence clusters appeared linked to parvovirus B19, influenza, CMV and Epstein-Barr virus. The study designated some 180 TCR beta chains cytomegalovirus-associated.

Note on this clone: Antigen specificity is unknown.

Amplification used 60 Vbeta primers and 13 Jbeta primers. Using immunoSEQ multiplex PCR, the repertoire was profiled, and TCRdb retains in-frame clones only, with some absent. There are more than 85,000 clones in the sample; around 74% occur only once, and roughly 1.2% lies in the top ten. The receptor was isolated from a man aged 40-49 years in good health and CMV-seronegative. Sequencing was done on a sample of PBMCs.

CDR3 loop: CASSILRDRGDEQYF. The CDR3 nucleotides are TGTGCCAGCAGCATTCTCCGGGACAGGGGGGACGAGCAGTACTTC. The J gene is TRBJ2-7, the V gene TRBV7-9; 11 nucleotides align to TRBD1. Trimming cost V 5 bases and J 5 bases; bases outside gene matches: 8. Germline CDR1 SEHNR, CDR2 FQNEAQ (reference sequence). The CDR3 has 15 amino acids.